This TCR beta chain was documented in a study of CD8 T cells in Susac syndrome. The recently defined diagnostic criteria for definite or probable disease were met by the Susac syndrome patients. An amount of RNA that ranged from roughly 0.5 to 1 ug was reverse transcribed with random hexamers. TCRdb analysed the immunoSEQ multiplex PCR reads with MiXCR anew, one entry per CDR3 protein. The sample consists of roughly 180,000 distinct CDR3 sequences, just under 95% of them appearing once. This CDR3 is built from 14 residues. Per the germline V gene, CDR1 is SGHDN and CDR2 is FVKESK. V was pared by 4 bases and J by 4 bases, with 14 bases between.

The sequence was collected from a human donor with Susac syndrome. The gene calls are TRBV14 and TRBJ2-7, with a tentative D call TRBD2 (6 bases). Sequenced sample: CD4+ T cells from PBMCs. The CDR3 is CASSLRDGGYEQYF. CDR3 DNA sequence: TGTGCCAGCAGCCTCCGGGACGGGGGATACGAGCAGTACTTC.